These 24 T cell receptor beta chains share one sample of origin, sequenced in a study of Graves' ophthalmopathy and Graves' hyperthyroidism. RNA served as the template for amplifying TCR beta CDR3 regions. Investigators did first-round RT-PCR with HTBI primers, then second-round multiplex PCR. MiXCR, applied by TCRdb to the multiplex PCR reads, yields one record per CDR3 protein. The sample contains more than 300,000 distinct CDR3 sequences, approximately 18% of which appear only once. Sequencing input: peripheral blood. These receptors originate from an adult woman with stable Graves' hyperthyroidism.

Worth noting for this clonotype: Given the absence of the conserved phenylalanine or tryptophan at the CDR3 end, a read error is likely. The limits of the CDR3 on the DNA are not certain, so only TCRdb's listed CDR3 is given. The chain links TRBV20-1 to TRBJ1-2; the table's D call, TRBD1, has no DNA check behind it. The CDR3 has 12 residues if both end residues are counted. CDR1 DFQATT and CDR2 SNEGSKA come from the germline V gene (reference sequence). Here the CDR3 reads CSARRQKGGYRV.

This clonotype was recorded many times. The V call is TRBV5-1, the J call TRBJ1-1; 9 bases match TRBD1. With V trimmed by 0 bases and J by 6 bases, 3 bases remained unmatched. Germline CDR1 SGHRS, CDR2 YFSETQ. The CDR3 runs to 14 residues. The CDR3 DNA sequence: TGCGCCAGCAGCTTGGAAGGACAGGGGTCTGAAGCTTTCTTT. Its protein is CASSLEGQGSEAFF. Based on the CDR3 plus reference TRBV5-1 and TRBJ1-1, the full variable domain is KAGVTQTPRYLIKTRGQQVTLSCSPISGHRSVSWYQQTPGQGLQFLFEYFSETQRNKGNFPGRFSGRQFSNSRSEMNVSTLELGDSALYLCASSLEGQGSEAFFGQGTRLTVV.

There are a few counts of this clonotype. The J gene is TRBJ2-1, the V gene TRBV6-2 or TRBV6-3; 9 bases map to TRBD2. The germline V gene encodes CDR1 MNHEY and CDR2 SVGEGT. The CDR3 sequence is 15 residues long. The J segment lost 5 bases and the V segment lost 7 bases, leaving 9 bases of the junction unmatched. CDR3 residues: CASTQTSGQNNEQFF. As DNA, the CDR3 is TGTGCCAGCACCCAAACTAGCGGGCAGAACAATGAGCAGTTCTTC.

This clonotype occurred many times. The chain joins TRBV14 to TRBJ2-5; no clear D gene. The CDR3 is 15 amino acids. Germline CDR1 is SGHDN and CDR2 is FVKESK. Trimming left V 3 bases short and J 5 bases short, with 16 bases between. The CDR3 loop reads CASSHRFGVLETQYF. DNA for the CDR3: TGTGCCAGCAGCCACAGATTTGGAGTATTGGAGACCCAGTACTTC.

This clonotype appeared many times. The chain recombines TRBV28 with TRBJ2-5; 11 nucleotides match TRBD1. V was clipped by 5 bases and J by 2 bases; unmatched bases: 7. This CDR3 region has 16 residues. Germline V lookup: CDR1 MDHEN, CDR2 SYDVKM. CDR3: CASSPRTGGGQETQYF. In DNA form, the CDR3 reads TGTGCCAGCAGTCCCCGGACAGGGGGCGGACAAGAGACCCAGTACTTC.

In its sample, this clonotype was seen many times. The chain recombines TRBV9 with TRBJ1-2; TRBD1 is a possible D gene (6 bases). V shed 4 bases and J shed 6 bases, with 22 bases lying between them. The CDR3 length is 16 residues. Germline V CDR1 and CDR2: SGDLS, YYNGEE. Here the CDR3 DNA reads TGTGCCAGCAGCCCAACCAGCCGACAGGAGGTTCATGGCTACACCTTC. Protein: CASSPTSRQEVHGYTF.

This clonotype was seen at least ten times. As DNA, the CDR3 is TGTGCCAGCAAATCAGACATGAACACTGAAGCTTTCTTT. Translating it yields CASKSDMNTEAFF. The chain couples TRBV9 to TRBJ1-1, with D unclear. There are 13 residues in the CDR3. V was trimmed by 6 bases and J by 0 bases, leaving 9 bases between them. Germline-derived CDR1 and CDR2 are SGDLS and YYNGEE.

This clonotype was counted at least ten times. V gene TRBV30 combines with J gene TRBJ1-1, with a tentative D call TRBD1 (6 bases). V was cut by 5 bases and J by 0 bases, with 10 bases left in between. Germline V gene sequence: CDR1 GTSNPN, CDR2 SVGIG (reference sequence). The length of the CDR3 is 13 residues. The CDR3 region has the DNA TGTGCCTGGGACAGGAGGATGAACACTGAAGCTTTCTTT. Translated: CAWDRRMNTEAFF. Complete variable domain (other parts from reference TRBV30 and TRBJ1-1): SQTIHQWPATLVQPVGSPLSLECTVEGTSNPNLYWYRQAAGRGLQLLFYSVGIGQISSEVPQNLSASRPQDRQFILSSKKLLLSDSGFYLCAWDRRMNTEAFFGQGTRLTVV.

This clonotype was recorded at least ten times. This may stem from a read error, because a much larger clone lies one nucleotide away. The chain is built from TRBV7-9 and TRBJ1-2, with TRBD1 matching 8 bases. The CDR3 consists of 12 residues. From germline, CDR1 is SEHNR and CDR2 FQNEAQ (reference sequence). V lost 5 bases and J lost 7; bases outside the gene matches: 3. The DNA for the CDR3 is TGTGCCAGCAGCCCAGACAGGGGTGGCTACACCTTC. Translation gives CASSPDRGGYTF. Combining the CDR3 with reference TRBV7-9 and TRBJ1-2 gives the whole variable domain DTGVSQNPRHKITKRGQNVTFRCDPISEHNRLYWYRQTLGQGPEFLTYFQNEAQLEKSRLLSDRFSAERPKGSFSTLEIQRTEQGDSAMYLCASSPDRGGYTFGSGTRLTVV.

The chain links TRBV7-8 to TRBJ1-1; TRBD1 is a possible D gene (5 bases). This CDR3 is 13 amino acids long. CDR1 and CDR2 from the germline V gene are SGHVS and FQNEAQ. The V and J ends lost 5 bases and 11 bases respectively, with 18 bases between them. The CDR3 nucleotides are TGTGCCAGCAGCCCCTATGACGGGGCCGGCGCTTTCTTT. Amino acids: CASSPYDGAGAFF.

This clonotype came up many times. The J gene is TRBJ2-7, the V gene TRBV29-1; D ambiguous. Trimming removed 4 bases from V and 4 bases from J, with 8 bases in between. Germline assignment: CDR1 SQVTM and CDR2 ANQGSEA. The CDR3 is 11 amino acids. The DNA for the CDR3 is TGCAGCGTTGTCTTTGAGTACGAGCAGTACTTC. Translated, it gives CSVVFEYEQYF.

This clonotype was picked up many times. The gene calls are TRBV20-1 and TRBJ2-7; 8 bases match TRBD1. V dropped 2 bases and J dropped 4; count of bases not matched to a gene: 13. The germline V gene encodes CDR1 DFQATT and CDR2 SNEGSKA (reference sequence). The CDR3 sequence is 16 residues long. CDR3 DNA: TGCAGTGCTAGACGAACGGACAGGGTCAAGGATTACGAGCAGTACTTC. Protein sequence: CSARRTDRVKDYEQYF.

This clonotype was seen many times. This chain links TRBV12-3 or TRBV12-4 with TRBJ2-7; D call uncertain. Trimming took off 2 bases at V and 2 bases at J, with 7 bases between the two ends. This CDR3 spans 13 amino acids. This CDR3 is CASSLSQAYEQYF. The DNA of the CDR3 is TGTGCCAGCAGTTTAAGCCAGGCCTACGAGCAGTACTTC.

This clonotype was observed at least ten times. The chain links TRBV5-6 to TRBJ2-7; D possibly uses TRBD1 or TRBD2 (6 bases each). CDR1 SGHDT and CDR2 YYEEEE come from the germline V gene. V was shortened by 4 bases and J by 3 bases, with 14 bases between the two germline ends. CDR3 size: 14 residues. CDR3 sequence: CASSPNRGHYEQYF. DNA of the CDR3: TGTGCCAGCAGCCCCAACCGGGGGCACTACGAGCAGTACTTC.

This clonotype was seen repeatedly, ten times or more. The chain recombines TRBV2 with TRBJ2-2; D tentatively fits TRBD1 or TRBD2 (6 bases each). The V and J ends lost 7 bases and 0 bases respectively, with 12 bases between them. The CDR3 is 15 amino acids. In germline, CDR1 is SNHLY, CDR2 FYNNEI. CDR3 sequence: CASKGGIANTGELFF. DNA for the CDR3: TGTGCCAGCAAAGGGGGGATCGCGAACACCGGGGAGCTGTTTTTT.

The V and J genes are TRBV6-1 and TRBJ2-5, with D perhaps TRBD1 (6 bases). Germline V lookup: CDR1 MNHNS, CDR2 SASEGT. The CDR3 has 15 amino acids. V was clipped by 2 bases and J by 3 bases, with 13 bases between them. CDR3 amino acids: CASSEPTGDKETQYF. The CDR3 nucleotides read TGTGCCAGCAGTGAACCTACTGGGGACAAAGAGACCCAGTACTTC.

In its sample, this clonotype was seen a few times. The chain couples TRBV4-1 to TRBJ1-1, with D unclear. The ends were cut back, 5 bases at V and 5 bases at J, with 12 bases in the middle. Germline V gene sequence: CDR1 MGHRA, CDR2 YSYEKL. This CDR3 has 13 residues. This chain's CDR3 is CASSKLGGTEAFF. DNA of the CDR3: TGCGCCAGCAGCAAGTTAGGTGGGACTGAAGCTTTCTTT.

This clonotype was counted ten times or more. DNA of the CDR3: TGCAGCGTTAAAACAGGGGGCCTCGTCATTCAGTACTTC. This encodes CSVKTGGLVIQYF. The V and J genes are TRBV29-1 and TRBJ2-4; 9 positions agree with TRBD1. Germline lookup yields CDR1 SQVTM and CDR2 ANQGSEA. Unmatched junction bases numbered 8, after V lost 5 bases and J lost 9 bases. The CDR3 runs to 13 residues.

V is TRBV12-3 or TRBV12-4 and J is TRBJ2-2, with 8 bases aligning to TRBD1. The CDR3 extends over 16 amino acids. Germline trimming cut 8 bases from V and 3 bases from J; bases unmatched to any gene: 11. CDR3 DNA sequence: TGTGCCAGCCCCCGTCCGGGACAGGCTTACACCGGGGAGCTGTTTTTT. Its protein product is CASPRPGQAYTGELFF.

This clonotype has a count of ten or more. For the CDR3, the DNA is TGTGCCAGCAGCCCCGGGCTGGGTGGGGCCAACGTCCTGACTTTC. Its translation is CASSPGLGGANVLTF. This sequence joins TRBV7-3 and TRBJ2-6; no firm D call. Trimming cost V 5 bases and J 3 bases, with 11 bases left between them. Germline V lookup: CDR1 SGHTA, CDR2 FQGTGA. This CDR3 spans 15 amino acids.

This chain uses TRBV7-9 with TRBJ2-7, with D perhaps matching TRBD1 (5 bases). The CDR3 runs 14 residues. Germline V CDR1 and CDR2: SEHNR, FQNEAQ (reference sequence). Trimming removed 5 bases from V and 2 bases from J, with 13 bases in between. The CDR3 sequence is CASSAPRQTYEQYF. CDR3 nucleotides: TGTGCCAGCAGCGCCCCCAGACAGACCTACGAGCAGTACTTC.

The V and J genes are TRBV27 and TRBJ1-3; D is ambiguous. CDR1 is MNHEY and CDR2 is SMNVEV in the germline V gene (reference sequence). Trimming stripped 0 bases from V and 3 bases from J, with 6 bases between. CDR3 length equals 14 residues. CDR3 in amino acids: CASSLSRFGNTIYF. In nucleotides, the CDR3 is TGTGCCAGCAGTTTATCTCGGTTTGGAAACACCATATATTTT.

The V and J genes are TRBV28 and TRBJ1-1; a weak D match, TRBD1 (6 bases). Germline V gives CDR1 MDHEN, CDR2 SYDVKM. The CDR3 is 15 amino acids. V was trimmed by 5 bases and J by 4 bases, leaving 17 bases between them. The CDR3 loop reads CASSLAGAGGTEAFF. Here the CDR3 DNA reads TGTGCCAGCAGTCTAGCGGGGGCCGGTGGCACTGAAGCTTTCTTT.

The rearrangement joins TRBV4-3 to TRBJ2-7; the match to TRBD2 covers 9 bases. V shed 1 base and J 7 bases; nucleotides not matched to a gene: 8. The CDR3 is made up of 15 amino acids. Germline V gene lookup returns CDR1 LGHNA and CDR2 YSLEER. The CDR3 loop is CASSQGVAGDEEQYF. CDR3 nucleotide sequence: TGCGCCAGCAGCCAAGGGGTAGCGGGAGACGAGGAGCAGTACTTC.